The 2 T cell receptor beta chains below all came from one sample that was sequenced in a study of blood T cell repertoires in COVID-19. Sequencing used immunoSEQ multiplex PCR; TCRdb keeps in-frame clones, though not all of them. The sample contains about 400,000 clones, about nine tenths of which appear only once. The specimen was PBMCs or T cells enriched from blood (not recorded which). The source of these receptors is a woman in her twenties or thirties who had recovered from COVID-19.

The V call is TRBV19, the J call TRBJ2-1, with no clear D. CDR3 length: 12 residues. The germline V gene encodes CDR1 LNHDA and CDR2 SQIVND (reference sequence). Trimming removed 9 bases from V and 8 bases from J, with 14 bases in between. CDR3 residues: CASCRAPYEQFF. CDR3 DNA: TGTGCCAGCTGCCGAGCCCCTTATGAGCAGTTCTTC.

This clone was observed a single time. The chain has TRBV30 and TRBJ1-1; D gene uncertain. V was pared by 3 bases and J by 4 bases, with 15 bases between. In germline, CDR1 is GTSNPN, CDR2 SVGIG (reference sequence). The CDR3 has 14 residues. CDR3 nucleotides: TGTGCCTGGAGCGAAAAGGCATGGAGCACTGAAGCTTTCTTT. This translates into CAWSEKAWSTEAFF.